Included here is one T cell receptor beta chain sequence, with context. The sample originates from a study of cytomegalovirus exposure and HLA in healthy donors. Germline CDR1 reads SNHLY; CDR2 reads FYNNEI. The CDR3 has 15 amino acids. The germline V and J ends were trimmed by 8 bases and 4 bases, with 21 bases remaining between them. The PCR used 60 Vbeta and 13 Jbeta primers. Repertoires were generated with immunoSEQ multiplex PCR, while TCRdb's copy carries only in-frame clones and drops some. In the table there are about 160,000 clones, 82% of which are singletons. This chain links TRBV2 with TRBJ2-7; D is unclear. The receptor was isolated from a man aged 50 to 60 in good health and CMV-seropositive. The specimen sequenced was PBMCs. CDR3 amino acids: CASHLHGSGIYEQYF. For the CDR3, the DNA is TGTGCCAGCCACCTCCACGGCTCAGGCATATACGAGCAGTACTTC.